This T cell receptor (beta chain) emerged from a study of T cell responses to AZD1222 COVID-19 vaccine. Study-level information: It was second doses at about 4 or about 12 weeks that were pooled. General study points: Baseline testing showed seropositivity in only 6 or 7 AZD1222 recipients. Possibly, clonal diversity was underestimated; donors were largely white British and included more females. The study found vaccine-associated CD4 TCRs spanning spike, dominant at 160-218 and 743-854.

TCRdb's copy holds only in-frame clones and misses some; the assay was immunoSEQ multiplex PCR. The sample has about 130,000 clones, 85% to 95% seen once. V lost 8 bases and J lost 0, with 16 bases in between. CDR3 length: 15 amino acids. CDR1 LNHDA and CDR2 SQIVND come from the germline V gene (reference sequence). Turning to this clone: Antigen unknown.

J is TRBJ1-2 and V is TRBV19; D perhaps matches TRBD1 (5 bases). The starting material was peripheral blood, obtained on day 0 of AZD1222 vaccination. The receptor was isolated from an adult in good health. The CDR3 is CASGISRDSNYGYTF. The CDR3 DNA reads as TGTGCCAGTGGAATATCTAGGGACTCTAACTATGGCTACACCTTC.